This TCR beta chain was found in a study of sequential checkpoint blockade in melanoma. Sample treatment: randomized to nivolumab then ipilimumab (arm A) or the reverse (arm B). Live CD3+CD8+ CD19− CD56− cells were sorted from PBMCs. The CDR3 runs to 14 residues. In germline, CDR1 is MNHEY, CDR2 SVGAGI. Trimming removed 5 bases at V and 3 bases at J, with 14 bases between. Libraries were prepared by immunoSEQ multiplex PCR; TCRdb keeps only in-frame clonotypes and omits some of them. The repertoire holds approximately 9,000 clones, with more than 55% as singletons. The sample consisted of CD8+ T cells sorted from blood (inferred from file names), taken from a patient given nivolumab and ipilimumab in sequence. The TCR comes from a human donor with melanoma. The chain links TRBV6-5 to TRBJ2-7, with D possibly TRBD2 on 6 matching bases. The CDR3 DNA sequence: TGTGCCAGCAGTGAAGGGGACTCCTTCTACGAGCAGTACTTC. The encoded protein is CASSEGDSFYEQYF.